A selection of T cell receptor beta chains follows, all from one sample in a study of identical twins. MiXCR, run by TCRdb on the 5' RACE reads, gives a single entry per CDR3 protein. The top ten clones hold approximately 0.25% of a sample with roughly 1,500,000 distinct CDR3 sequences, less than 35% of them seen once. The sequenced material came from cord blood. The receptors originated from a newborn girl in good health. Both conserved end residues are part of each CDR3. D genes are given only for firm matches. Some rows have no size entry. The others give once, few or many, or a class for an expanded clone.

D gene	clone size	V gene	J gene	CDR3 DNA	CDR3 protein
.	.	TRBV4-1	TRBJ1-3	TGCGCCAGCAGCCAGCTTCTCATCTCTGGAAACACCATATATTTT	CASSQLLISGNTIYF
.	.	TRBV25-1	TRBJ2-1	TGTGCCAGCAGTGACAGGAGCAGGCTTAGTGAGCAGTTCTTC	CASSDRSRLSEQFF
.	.	TRBV14	TRBJ2-7	TGTGCCAGCAGCAAAGGGACTCCTCCCTACGAGCAGTACTTC	CASSKGTPPYEQYF
TRBD1	.	TRBV24-1	TRBJ1-2	TGTGCCACCAGTGATTTGAGGACAGGGGGTCGCTACACCTTC	CATSDLRTGGRYTF
TRBD1	.	TRBV28	TRBJ2-3	TGTGCCAGCAGTTTCTGGCCGAGGAGGACAGGGGTGGGCACAGATACGCAGTATTTT	CASSFWPRRTGVGTDTQYF
.	.	TRBV3-1	TRBJ2-1	TGTGCCAGCAGCCCAAGCAAAGCGGGTGAGCAGTTCTTC	CASSPSKAGEQFF
.	few	TRBV2	TRBJ2-2	TGTGCTGCACGGGGGCTAGCGGACACCGGGGAGCTGTTTTTT	CAARGLADTGELFF
TRBD1	.	TRBV7-2	TRBJ2-7	TGTGCCAGCAGCTTCACAGGGGGCCAGTACGAGCAGTACTTC	CASSFTGGQYEQYF
TRBD2	few	TRBV7-2	TRBJ2-7	TGTGCCAGCAGCTTCGGGCTAGCGGAGTCCTACGAGCAGTACTTC	CASSFGLAESYEQYF
TRBD2	.	TRBV20-1	TRBJ2-1	TGCAGTGCTTCGGGTCTAGCGGGAGTCTCGTCGGGTTTGGGTGAGCAGTTCTTC	CSASGLAGVSSGLGEQFF
.	once	TRBV5-1	TRBJ1-5	TGCGCCAGCAGCTTGGATGACAGTAGCAATCAGCCCCAGCATTTT	CASSLDDSSNQPQHF
TRBD1	.	TRBV7-9	TRBJ2-5	TGTGCCAGCAGCTCTTCAGGGGGCCTAAAGACCCAGTACTTC	CASSSSGGLKTQYF
TRBD2	many	TRBV3-1	TRBJ2-3	TGTGCCAGCAGCCGGCGGGGGGCAGATACGCAGTATTTT	CASSRRGADTQYF
TRBD2	.	TRBV20-1	TRBJ2-3	TGCAGTGCTAGACCCACTAGCGGGGCCCGCACAGATACGCAGTATTTT	CSARPTSGARTDTQYF
TRBD2	.	TRBV28	TRBJ2-5	TGTGCCAGCAGTCCTCTAGCGGGAGGGCCGATTCAAGAGACCCAGTACTTC	CASSPLAGGPIQETQYF
TRBD1	.	TRBV27	TRBJ1-1	TGTGCCAGCAGTTCGCGCGGAGGGGGCCTGAACACTGAAGCTTTCTTT	CASSSRGGGLNTEAFF
.	.	TRBV4-1	TRBJ2-7	TGCGCCAGCAGCCAAGGGCGACAGTCCTCATCCTACGAGCAGTACTTC	CASSQGRQSSSYEQYF
TRBD1	few	TRBV20-1	TRBJ1-2	TGCAGTGCTAGAGAGGGTTCGGGGACAGCTTATGGCTACACCTTC	CSAREGSGTAYGYTF
.	few	TRBV6-5	TRBJ2-3	TGTGCCAGCAGTTGGGCTAGCGAGGGCACAGATACGCAGTATTTT	CASSWASEGTDTQYF
.	few	TRBV5-1	TRBJ1-4	TGCGCCAGCAGCTTGACGGGGGGCAGGACTAATGAAAAACTGTTTTTT	CASSLTGGRTNEKLFF
.	many	TRBV12-3/TRBV12-4	TRBJ2-3	TGTGCCAGCAGCCCCGACCTTGTAACAGATACGCAGTATTTT	CASSPDLVTDTQYF
.	.	TRBV20-1	TRBJ1-6	TGCAGTGCTAGAGATGGCGTGCGCTCCTATAATTCACCCCTCCACTTT	CSARDGVRSYNSPLHF
.	few	TRBV6-2/TRBV6-3	TRBJ2-5	TGTGCCAGCAGTCCCGGTGGGACGGGAACCCAGTACTTC	CASSPGGTGTQYF
.	.	TRBV20-1	TRBJ2-2	TGCAGTGCTACGGGACTCGGATGGGGAAACACCGGGGAGCTGTTTTTT	CSATGLGWGNTGELFF
.	.	TRBV6-1	TRBJ2-7	TGTGCCAGCACAACTACCCCCCTCTCCTACGAGCAGTACTTC	CASTTTPLSYEQYF
TRBD1	many	TRBV5-1	TRBJ2-3	TGTGCCAGCAGCTTTACAGGGGGCACAGATACGCAGTATTTT	CASSFTGGTDTQYF
TRBD2	many	TRBV27	TRBJ2-1	TGTGCCAGCAGTCCGGGGACTAGCGGGAGGATGGATGAGCAGTTCTTC	CASSPGTSGRMDEQFF
TRBD2	few	TRBV18	TRBJ2-1	TGTGCCAGCCGGACTAGTTTGGCCAATGAGCAGTTCTTC	CASRTSLANEQFF
.	many	TRBV7-9	TRBJ1-2	TGTGCCAGCAGTTTAGGGGGAAATGGCTACACCTTC	CASSLGGNGYTF
TRBD2	many	TRBV20-1	TRBJ2-7	TGCAGTGCTAACGCGGGACTAGCGGGAAACGAGCAGTACTTC	CSANAGLAGNEQYF
.	few	TRBV2	TRBJ1-2	TGTGCCAGCAGTGACACGGGTCTGGATGGCTACACCTTC	CASSDTGLDGYTF
.	few	TRBV20-1	TRBJ2-3	TGCAGTGCTAGCACCTGGACTAGCACAGATACGCAGTATTTT	CSASTWTSTDTQYF
.	few	TRBV6-2/TRBV6-3	TRBJ2-3	TGTGCCAGCAGTTACGAACGGGGGGCCCGCACAGATACGCAGTATTTT	CASSYERGARTDTQYF
.	few	TRBV5-1	TRBJ2-3	TGCGCCAGCAGCTTGTACCCTCCTGCGGGATCTAGCACAGATACGCAGTATTTT	CASSLYPPAGSSTDTQYF
TRBD1	.	TRBV28	TRBJ1-5	TGTGCCAGTAGTTTTTACAGGGGTCAGCCCCAGCATTTT	CASSFYRGQPQHF
.	few	TRBV14	TRBJ2-7	TGTGCCAGCAGCCAATGGACCTCCTACGAGCAGTACTTC	CASSQWTSYEQYF
.	.	TRBV16	TRBJ1-2	TGTGCCAGCAGCCAATCGAAGAATGGCTACACCTTC	CASSQSKNGYTF
.	many	TRBV10-3	TRBJ1-2	TGTGCCATCAGTGAGCCCCAGGGATGGGGCTACACCTTC	CAISEPQGWGYTF
.	few	TRBV4-1	TRBJ1-6	TGCGCCAGCAGCCAAGTCCCTTATAATTCACCCCTCCACTTT	CASSQVPYNSPLHF
.	few	TRBV10-3	TRBJ1-2	TGTGCCATCAGTGGTACAGGGTATGGTCATGGCTACACCTTC	CAISGTGYGHGYTF
TRBD1	few	TRBV2	TRBJ2-7	TGTGCCAGCAGATACCACAGGGGCGCCTACGAGCAGTACTTC	CASRYHRGAYEQYF
TRBD2	.	TRBV4-2	TRBJ2-7	TGTGCCAGCAGCCCCAGGGGAAGCGGGAGGAGGTACGAGCAGTACTTC	CASSPRGSGRRYEQYF
TRBD1	.	TRBV20-1	TRBJ2-7	TGCAGTGCTAGGGACAGGGCTTTAGTCGAGCAGTACTTC	CSARDRALVEQYF
.	few	TRBV13	TRBJ2-1	TGTGCCAGCATCGCTGGGGGGAACTCACTGTACAATGAGCAGTTCTTC	CASIAGGNSLYNEQFF
.	few	TRBV24-1	TRBJ2-7	TGTGCCACCAGTGACCCTGACTACGAGCAGTACTTC	CATSDPDYEQYF
.	once	TRBV19	TRBJ1-1	TGTGCCAGTAGTATCTACTCAGCTTCGAACACTGAAGCTTTCTTT	CASSIYSASNTEAFF
.	.	TRBV6-1	TRBJ2-3	TGTGCCAGCAGTGCGTGGGATACGCAGTATTTT	CASSAWDTQYF
TRBD2	.	TRBV7-9	TRBJ2-5	TGTGCCAGCAGCTTAGGACTAGCGGGGGCCTTCCAAGAGACCCAGTACTTC	CASSLGLAGAFQETQYF